This record concerns one TCR beta chain sequence. Its antigen is as yet unknown. Libraries were prepared by immunoSEQ multiplex PCR; TCRdb keeps only in-frame clonotypes and omits some of them. The table includes fewer than 25,000 clones, around 63% detected once. The source of the sample is a study of somatic mutations in cytotoxic T cells in rheumatoid arthritis. On the study more broadly: Collection of patient blood (around 33 ml EDTA) took place right after diagnosis, before any treatment. Findings and caveats of the study: For patients with rheumatoid arthritis, CD8+ clonality went up with age, while healthy controls showed no such change. There were about an eighth of the roughly 65 patients in whom the largest CD8+ clone exceeded 20% of CD8+ cells.

The specimen was CD8+ T cells sorted from blood. This TCR derives from an adult with rheumatoid arthritis.

CDR3 sequence reads: CASSTSLGANVLTF. CDR3 in DNA: TGTGCCAGTAGTACCTCCCTTGGGGCCAACGTCCTGACTTTC. The chain is built from TRBV19 and TRBJ2-6; D is ambiguous. The CDR3 covers 14 residues. V was clipped by 4 bases and J by 3 bases, with 7 bases between them. Germline lookup yields CDR1 LNHDA and CDR2 SQIVND (reference sequence).